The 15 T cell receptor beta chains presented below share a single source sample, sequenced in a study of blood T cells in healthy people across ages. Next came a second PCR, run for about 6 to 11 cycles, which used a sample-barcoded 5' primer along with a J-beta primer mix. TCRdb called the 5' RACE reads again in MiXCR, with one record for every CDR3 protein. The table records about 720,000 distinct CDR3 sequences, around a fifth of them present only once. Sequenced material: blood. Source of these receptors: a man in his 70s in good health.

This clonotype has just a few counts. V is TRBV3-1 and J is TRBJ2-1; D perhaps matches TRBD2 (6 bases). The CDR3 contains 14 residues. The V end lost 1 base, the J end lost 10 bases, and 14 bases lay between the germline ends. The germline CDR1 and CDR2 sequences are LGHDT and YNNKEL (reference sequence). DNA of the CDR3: TGTGCCAGCAGCCAAGGGACTAATACAATGGAGCAGTTCTTC. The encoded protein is CASSQGTNTMEQFF.

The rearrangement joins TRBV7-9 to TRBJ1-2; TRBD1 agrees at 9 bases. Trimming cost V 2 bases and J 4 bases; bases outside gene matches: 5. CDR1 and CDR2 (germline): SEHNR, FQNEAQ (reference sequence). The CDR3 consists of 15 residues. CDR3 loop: CASSLTGGPSYGYTF. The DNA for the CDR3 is TGTGCCAGCAGCTTAACAGGGGGCCCATCCTATGGCTACACCTTC.

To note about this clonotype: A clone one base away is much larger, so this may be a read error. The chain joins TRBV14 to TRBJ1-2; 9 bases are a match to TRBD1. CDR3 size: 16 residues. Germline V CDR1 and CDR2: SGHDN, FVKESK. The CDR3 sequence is CASRQEFRTGVGGYTF. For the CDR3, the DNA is TGTGCCAGCAGGCAAGAGTTTCGGACAGGGGTAGGAGGCTACACCTTC.

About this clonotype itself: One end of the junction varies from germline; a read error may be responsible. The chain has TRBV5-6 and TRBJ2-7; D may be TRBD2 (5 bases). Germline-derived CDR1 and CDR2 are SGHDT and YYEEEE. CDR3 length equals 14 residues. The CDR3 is CASSFGTSDYEPYF. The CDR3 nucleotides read TGTGCCAGCAGCTTCGGTACGTCAGACTACGAGCCGTACTTC.

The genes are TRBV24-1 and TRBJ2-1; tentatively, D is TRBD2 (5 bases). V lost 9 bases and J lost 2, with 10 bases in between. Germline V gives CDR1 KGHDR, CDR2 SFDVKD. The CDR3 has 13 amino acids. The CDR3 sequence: CATGRETYNEQFF. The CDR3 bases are TGTGCCACCGGTAGGGAGACCTACAATGAGCAGTTCTTC.

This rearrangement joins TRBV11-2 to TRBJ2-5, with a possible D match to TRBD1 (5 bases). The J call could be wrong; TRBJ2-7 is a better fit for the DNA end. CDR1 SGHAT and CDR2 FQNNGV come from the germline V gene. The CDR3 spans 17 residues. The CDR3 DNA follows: TGTGCCAGCAGCTTAGTGCTGGTAGGGGTCCAGGGCTACGAGCAGTACTTC. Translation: CASSLVLVGVQGYEQYF.

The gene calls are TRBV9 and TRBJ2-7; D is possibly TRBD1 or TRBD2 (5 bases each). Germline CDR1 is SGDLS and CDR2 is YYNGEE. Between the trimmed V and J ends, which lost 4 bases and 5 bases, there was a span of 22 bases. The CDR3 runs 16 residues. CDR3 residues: CASSSGTANPGDEQYF. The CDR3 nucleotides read TGTGCCAGCAGCTCCGGGACCGCAAATCCTGGGGACGAGCAGTACTTC.

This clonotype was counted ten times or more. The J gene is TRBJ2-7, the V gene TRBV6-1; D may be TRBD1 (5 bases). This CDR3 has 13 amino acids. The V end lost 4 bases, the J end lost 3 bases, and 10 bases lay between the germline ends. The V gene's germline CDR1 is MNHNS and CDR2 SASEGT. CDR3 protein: CASSVVRDYEQYV. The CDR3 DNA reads TGTGCCAGCAGTGTTGTCAGGGACTACGAGCAGTACGTC.

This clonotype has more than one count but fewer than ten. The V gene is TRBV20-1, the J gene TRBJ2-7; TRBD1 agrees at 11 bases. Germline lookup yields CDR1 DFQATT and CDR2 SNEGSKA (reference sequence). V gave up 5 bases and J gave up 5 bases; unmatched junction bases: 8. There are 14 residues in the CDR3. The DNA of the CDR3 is TGCAGTGCTTCGCCGGGACAGGGGGTCCACGAGCAGTACTTC. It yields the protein CSASPGQGVHEQYF.

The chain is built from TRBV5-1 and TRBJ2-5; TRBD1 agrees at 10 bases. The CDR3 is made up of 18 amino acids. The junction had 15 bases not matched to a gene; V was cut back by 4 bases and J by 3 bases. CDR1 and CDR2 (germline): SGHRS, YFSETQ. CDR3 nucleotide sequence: TGCGCCAGCAGCGTGTCGACAGGGGGCCTATACTATGAAGAGACCCAGTACTTC. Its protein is CASSVSTGGLYYEETQYF.

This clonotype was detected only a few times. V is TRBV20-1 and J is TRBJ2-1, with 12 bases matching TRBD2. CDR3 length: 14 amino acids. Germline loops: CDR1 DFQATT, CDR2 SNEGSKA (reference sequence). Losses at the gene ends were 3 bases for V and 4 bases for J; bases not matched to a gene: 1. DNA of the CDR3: TGCAGTGCTAGCCTAGCGGGGGGGTACAATGAGCAGTTCTTC. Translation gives CSASLAGGYNEQFF.

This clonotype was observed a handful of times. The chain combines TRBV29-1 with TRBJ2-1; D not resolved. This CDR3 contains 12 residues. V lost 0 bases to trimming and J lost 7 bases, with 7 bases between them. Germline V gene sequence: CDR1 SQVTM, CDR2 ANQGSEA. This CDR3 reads CSVEEPVNEQFF. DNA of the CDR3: TGCAGCGTTGAAGAACCGGTTAATGAGCAGTTCTTC.

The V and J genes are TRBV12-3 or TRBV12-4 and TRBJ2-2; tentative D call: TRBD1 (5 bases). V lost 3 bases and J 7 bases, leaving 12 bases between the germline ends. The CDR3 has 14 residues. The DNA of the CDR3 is TGTGCCAGCAGTTTGGGGCAGCCCGGCGGGGAGCTGTTTTTT. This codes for CASSLGQPGGELFF.

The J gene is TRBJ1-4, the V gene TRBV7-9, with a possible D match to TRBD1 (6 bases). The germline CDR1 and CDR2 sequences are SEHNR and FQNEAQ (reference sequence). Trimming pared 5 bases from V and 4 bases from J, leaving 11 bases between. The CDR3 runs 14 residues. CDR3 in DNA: TGTGCCAGCAGCCGGGACAAGAATAATGAAAAACTGTTTTTT. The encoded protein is CASSRDKNNEKLFF.

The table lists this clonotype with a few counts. DNA for the CDR3: TGTGCCAGCAGCCCTCCGGGACACTATAGCACAGATACGCAGTATTTT. Protein sequence: CASSPPGHYSTDTQYF. The chain couples TRBV28 to TRBJ2-3, with D possibly being TRBD1 (6 bases). The CDR3 runs to 16 residues. Germline loops: CDR1 MDHEN, CDR2 SYDVKM. V lost 6 bases, J lost 0 bases, and 16 bases lay in between.